Each of the 12 T cell receptor beta chains below was sequenced from the same sample in a study of shared clonotypes between healthy human individuals. The assay was immunoSEQ multiplex PCR, and TCRdb's table has in-frame clones only and misses some. The sample carries around 2,000,000 clones, about 95% recorded once. Positive CCR7 selection of CD45RO-negative cells yielded the naive CD8 cells, and terminally differentiated effector memory CD45RA+ cells were excluded. Sequenced material: naive CD8+ T cells sorted from blood. The receptors here all came from a young man in good health.

V usage is TRBV30 and J usage is TRBJ2-7, with 9 bases aligning to TRBD1. Trimming at V came to 2 bases and at J to 5 bases, leaving 7 bases not matched to a gene. The CDR3 is 14 amino acids. Germline V gene lookup returns CDR1 GTSNPN and CDR2 SVGIG (reference sequence). The CDR3 region has the DNA TGTGCCTGGAGTTGGGGGACAGGGAGCAACGAGCAGTACTTC. Translating gives CAWSWGTGSNEQYF.

The rearrangement uses TRBV7-9 and TRBJ2-1, with 8 nucleotides matching TRBD2. The CDR3 is made up of 16 amino acids. The germline V gene has CDR1 SEHNR and CDR2 FQNEAQ (reference sequence). Trimming removed 1 base from V and 10 bases from J; junction bases left unmatched: 12. CDR3 bases: TGTGCCAGCAGCTTAGATATATTGGCGGGGGGCCCGGAGCAGTTCTTC. It yields the protein CASSLDILAGGPEQFF.

The chain carries TRBV7-9 and TRBJ1-2; D possibly corresponds to TRBD1 (5 bases). CDR3 length: 14 amino acids. Germline loops: CDR1 SEHNR, CDR2 FQNEAQ (reference sequence). Trimming pared 4 bases from V and 4 bases from J, leaving 13 bases between. The CDR3 is CASSSGGGVYGYTF. CDR3 sequence (DNA): TGTGCCAGCAGCTCCGGGGGAGGGGTCTATGGCTACACCTTC.

This chain links TRBV19 with TRBJ1-1; perhaps TRBD1 as D (6 bases). V was cut by 1 base and J by 0 bases, with 9 bases left in between. The CDR3 is 15 residues long. CDR1 is LNHDA, CDR2 SQIVND, per germline (reference sequence). The CDR3 region is CASSIAGTMNTEAFF. The CDR3 nucleotides read TGTGCCAGTAGTATAGCAGGGACAATGAACACTGAAGCTTTCTTT.

The V gene is TRBV28, the J gene TRBJ2-7, with no clear D. Germline CDR1 is MDHEN and CDR2 is SYDVKM. The CDR3 has 14 amino acids. V was pared by 4 bases and J by 2 bases, with 12 bases between. The DNA for the CDR3 is TGTGCCAGCAGTTCCAGGACGGTAGCCTACGAGCAGTACTTC. It codes for CASSSRTVAYEQYF.

The rearrangement links TRBV5-5 to TRBJ2-3, with TRBD1 matching over 8 bases. This CDR3 comprises 17 residues. V shed 0 bases, J shed 4 bases, and the junction held 10 bases outside the gene matches. Germline CDR1 reads SGHKS; CDR2 reads YYEKEE (reference sequence). The CDR3 loop reads CASSLEDRVFGADTQYF. DNA of the CDR3: TGTGCCAGCAGCTTGGAGGACAGGGTTTTTGGCGCAGATACGCAGTATTTT. The full variable domain, its missing parts supplied by reference TRBV5-5 and TRBJ2-3, is DAGVTQSPTHLIKTRGQQVTLRCSPISGHKSVSWYQQVLGQGPQFIFQYYEKEERGRGNFPDRFSARQFPNYSSELNVNALLLGDSALYLCASSLEDRVFGADTQYFGPGTRLTVL.

Only a few counts were recorded for this clone. The sample holds other DNA sequences that translate to the same CDR3. The chain uses TRBV19 and TRBJ2-1; TRBD2 matches at 8 bases. V shed 1 base, J shed 2 bases, and the junction held 1 base outside the gene matches. CDR3 size: 15 residues. Per germline, CDR1 LNHDA and CDR2 SQIVND (reference sequence). The CDR3 nucleotides read TGTGCCAGTAGTATAGCGGGAGGGCCCTACAATGAGCAGTTCTTC. This sequence encodes CASSIAGGPYNEQFF.

In its sample, this clone was seen once. The chain joins TRBV7-9 to TRBJ2-3; 7 bases line up with TRBD1. Trimming removed 4 bases from V and 1 base from J; junction bases left unmatched: 11. The CDR3 is made up of 17 amino acids. CDR1 is SEHNR, CDR2 FQNEAQ, per germline (reference sequence). CDR3 residues: CASSSPPAGGGTDTQYF. The CDR3 region has the DNA TGTGCCAGCAGCTCACCCCCCGCAGGGGGAGGCACAGATACGCAGTATTTT.

The rearrangement joins TRBV11-2 to TRBJ1-3; D is uncertain. CDR1 and CDR2 (germline): SGHAT, FQNNGV. This CDR3 contains 13 residues. V dropped 2 bases and J dropped 8 bases, with 10 bases sitting between them. DNA of the CDR3: TGTGCCAGCAGCTTAATAAGAACAGACACCATATATTTT. It translates to CASSLIRTDTIYF.

With respect to this clone: Additional DNA sequences in this sample encode the identical CDR3. The genes are TRBV19 and TRBJ2-1; D is undetermined. The CDR3 has 12 amino acids. The germline V gene has CDR1 LNHDA and CDR2 SQIVND (reference sequence). The germline V and J ends were trimmed by 3 bases and 4 bases, with 4 bases remaining between them. The CDR3 region has the DNA TGTGCCAGTAGTATTTCATACAATGAGCAGTTCTTC. Translated, it gives CASSISYNEQFF. The full variable domain, its missing parts supplied by reference TRBV19 and TRBJ2-1, is DGGITQSPKYLFRKEGQNVTLSCEQNLNHDAMYWYRQDPGQGLRLIYYSQIVNDFQKGDIAEGYSVSREKKESFPLTVTSAQKNPTAFYLCASSISYNEQFFGPGTRLTVL.

A remark on this clone: Other DNA sequences in this specimen translate into the identical CDR3. This chain joins TRBV5-6 and TRBJ2-3; no definite D call. Germline-derived CDR1 and CDR2 are SGHDT and YYEEEE. Trimming shortened V by 2 bases and J by 1 base, and 5 bases separated the two germline ends. The CDR3 length is 13 residues. The CDR3 DNA is TGTGCCAGCAGCTTTGGAGGCACAGATACGCAGTATTTT. Translation: CASSFGGTDTQYF.

The V call is TRBV6-5, the J call TRBJ2-7; no reliable D call. Per germline, CDR1 MNHEY and CDR2 SVGAGI. V lost 0 bases and J 2 bases, leaving 14 bases between the germline ends. The CDR3 totals 16 residues. CDR3 protein: CASSYSTGRVAYEQYF. CDR3 nucleotides: TGTGCCAGCAGTTACTCCACGGGTCGGGTAGCCTACGAGCAGTACTTC.